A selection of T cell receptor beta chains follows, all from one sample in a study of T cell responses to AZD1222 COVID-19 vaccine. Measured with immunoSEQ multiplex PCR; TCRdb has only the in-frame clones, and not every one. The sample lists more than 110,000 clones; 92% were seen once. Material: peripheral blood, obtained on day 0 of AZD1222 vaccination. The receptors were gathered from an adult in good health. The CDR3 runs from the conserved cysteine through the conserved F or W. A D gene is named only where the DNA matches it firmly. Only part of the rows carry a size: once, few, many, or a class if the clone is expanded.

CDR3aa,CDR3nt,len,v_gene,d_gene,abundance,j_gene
CASSLVGVNEQYF,TGTGCCAGCAGCTTAGTGGGCGTCAACGAGCAGTACTTC,13,TRBV7-8,NA,NA,TRBJ2-7
CASSLGLAHRGNIQYF,TGTGCCAGCAGCTTAGGACTAGCCCATAGGGGGAACATTCAGTACTTC,16,TRBV11-2,NA,NA,TRBJ2-4
CASSDRILSYEQYF,TGTGCCAGTTCCGACAGGATTCTCTCCTACGAGCAGTACTTC,14,TRBV19,NA,NA,TRBJ2-7
CASSSDRGFAGELFF,TGTGCCAGCAGCTCGGACAGGGGATTCGCCGGGGAGCTGTTTTTT,15,TRBV7-9,TRBD1,NA,TRBJ2-2
CASSHLKNSPLHF,TGCGCCAGCAGCCACCTTAAGAATTCACCCCTCCACTTT,13,TRBV5-1,NA,NA,TRBJ1-6
CASNRREGDTQYF,TGTGCCTCAAACCGGCGCGAGGGAGATACGCAGTATTTT,13,TRBV7-9,NA,NA,TRBJ2-3
CASGLGLAGNTGELFF,TGTGCTAGTGGTTTGGGACTAGCGGGGAACACCGGGGAGCTGTTTTTT,16,TRBV12-5,TRBD2,NA,TRBJ2-2
CASSIEKNEQFF,TGTGCCAGTAGTATAGAAAAGAATGAGCAGTTCTTC,12,TRBV19,NA,few,TRBJ2-1
CASSSAGTGGSYEQYF,TGCGCCAGCAGTTCCGCCGGGACAGGGGGCTCCTACGAGCAGTACTTC,16,TRBV10-2,TRBD1,NA,TRBJ2-7
CASSQGIRGVSPLHF,TGCGCCAGCAGCCAAGGGATCAGGGGTGTTTCACCCCTCCACTTT,15,TRBV4-1,NA,NA,TRBJ1-6
CASRPGDGRSEQFF,TGTGCCAGCAGACCTGGCGACGGGAGAAGTGAGCAGTTCTTC,14,TRBV27,NA,NA,TRBJ2-1
CASNVLENTEAFF,TGTGCCAGCAATGTGTTAGAGAACACTGAAGCTTTCTTT,13,TRBV2,NA,once,TRBJ1-1
CASTEGPNNYEQYF,TGTGCCAGCACCGAGGGACCAAACAACTACGAGCAGTACTTC,14,TRBV6-4,NA,NA,TRBJ2-7
CASSETVTEAYGYTF,TGTGCCAGTAGTGAAACAGTTACAGAAGCCTATGGCTACACCTTC,15,TRBV19,NA,NA,TRBJ1-2
CASRLDGNYGYTF,TGTGCCAGTAGACTGGACGGCAACTATGGCTACACCTTC,13,TRBV19,NA,NA,TRBJ1-2
CASSPRQGLNTEAFF,TGTGCCAGCAGCCCCCGACAGGGTTTGAACACTGAAGCTTTCTTT,15,TRBV7-2,TRBD1,NA,TRBJ1-1